This T cell receptor (beta chain) came from a study of cytomegalovirus exposure and HLA in healthy donors. 60 Vbeta and 13 Jbeta primers were used in PCR. Sequencing was performed with immunoSEQ multiplex PCR; in TCRdb, only in-frame clones are kept and a portion is missing. The repertoire holds approximately 130,000 clones, with roughly 85% as singletons. Trimming removed 2 bases from V and 3 bases from J; junction bases left unmatched: 3. The germline V gene has CDR1 LGHNA and CDR2 YSLEER. This CDR3 is built from 15 residues. Source material: PBMCs. The receptor was derived from a man aged 40-55 years in good health and CMV-seronegative. The chain employs TRBV4-3 and TRBJ2-7; TRBD2 matches 11 bases. The CDR3 DNA is TGCGCCAGCAGCCAACGTACTAGCGGGAGCTACGAGCAGTACTTC. Protein sequence: CASSQRTSGSYEQYF.